This TCR beta chain is from a study of prognosis after radiotherapy for stage I lung cancer. Study at large: The study included around 14 patients with newly diagnosed primary stage I lung tumors and roughly 5 with oligometastatic NSCLC after surgical resection of the primary tumor. Concurrent therapy was not administered with stereotactic body radiotherapy to any patient.

About this clonotype: Its specificity is not known.

Researchers used two-round multiplex PCR to amplify TCR beta CDR3 starting from genomic DNA. Primers targeting each individual TRBV and TRBJ gene were applied in first-round PCR. Second-round PCR employed universal primers. Via MiXCR, TCRdb re-called the multiplex PCR reads, giving one row per CDR3 protein. The table shows 23,000 or so distinct CDR3 sequences, with roughly 35% occurring only once. General study findings and limits: The study found lower Shannon entropy after stereotactic body radiation therapy in patients who developed distant metastases.

The TCR originated in a donor over 45 with non-small cell lung cancer. This material consisted of PBMCs, taken before or after stereotactic body radiation therapy (not recorded which).

The CDR3 protein is CASSPPRGRYEQYF. CDR3 nucleotide sequence: TGTGCCAGCTCACCACCAAGGGGCCGCTACGAGCAGTACTTC. The chain links TRBV18 to TRBJ2-7; weak D call: TRBD1 (5 bases). Looked up from germline, CDR1 is KGHSH and CDR2 is LQKENI. The CDR3 runs 14 residues. V lost 0 bases to trimming and J lost 3 bases, with 9 bases between them.